This T cell receptor beta chain originates from a study of early T cells in non-severe SARS-CoV-2 infection. Across the study: With bulk RNA from unsorted whole blood as input, sequencing yielded unpaired chains. Findings and caveats of the study: Reliance on VDJdb matching favored anti-spike CD8 responses; private and CD4 specificities were missed.

Unique molecular identifiers were added to individual cDNA molecules. TCRdb passed the 5' RACE reads through MiXCR, listing each CDR3 protein once. The sample carries under 30,000 distinct CDR3 sequences, roughly 5.1% recorded once. The CDR3 is made up of 14 amino acids. CDR1 is LNHDA, CDR2 SQIVND, per germline (reference sequence). The ends were cut back, 7 bases at V and 7 bases at J, with 19 bases in the middle. Judged by abundance, this clonotype is medium-sized (0.01 to 0.1%). Its cognate antigen is unknown. The chain joins TRBV19 to TRBJ1-1; D is uncertain. The sequenced sample consisted of whole blood. The TCR comes from an adult who was a healthcare worker with PCR-confirmed SARS-CoV-2 infection or an uninfected control (not recorded which). CDR3 in amino acids: CASIAWEGRYEAFF. Here the CDR3 DNA reads TGTGCCAGTATCGCATGGGAAGGACGGTATGAAGCTTTCTTT.